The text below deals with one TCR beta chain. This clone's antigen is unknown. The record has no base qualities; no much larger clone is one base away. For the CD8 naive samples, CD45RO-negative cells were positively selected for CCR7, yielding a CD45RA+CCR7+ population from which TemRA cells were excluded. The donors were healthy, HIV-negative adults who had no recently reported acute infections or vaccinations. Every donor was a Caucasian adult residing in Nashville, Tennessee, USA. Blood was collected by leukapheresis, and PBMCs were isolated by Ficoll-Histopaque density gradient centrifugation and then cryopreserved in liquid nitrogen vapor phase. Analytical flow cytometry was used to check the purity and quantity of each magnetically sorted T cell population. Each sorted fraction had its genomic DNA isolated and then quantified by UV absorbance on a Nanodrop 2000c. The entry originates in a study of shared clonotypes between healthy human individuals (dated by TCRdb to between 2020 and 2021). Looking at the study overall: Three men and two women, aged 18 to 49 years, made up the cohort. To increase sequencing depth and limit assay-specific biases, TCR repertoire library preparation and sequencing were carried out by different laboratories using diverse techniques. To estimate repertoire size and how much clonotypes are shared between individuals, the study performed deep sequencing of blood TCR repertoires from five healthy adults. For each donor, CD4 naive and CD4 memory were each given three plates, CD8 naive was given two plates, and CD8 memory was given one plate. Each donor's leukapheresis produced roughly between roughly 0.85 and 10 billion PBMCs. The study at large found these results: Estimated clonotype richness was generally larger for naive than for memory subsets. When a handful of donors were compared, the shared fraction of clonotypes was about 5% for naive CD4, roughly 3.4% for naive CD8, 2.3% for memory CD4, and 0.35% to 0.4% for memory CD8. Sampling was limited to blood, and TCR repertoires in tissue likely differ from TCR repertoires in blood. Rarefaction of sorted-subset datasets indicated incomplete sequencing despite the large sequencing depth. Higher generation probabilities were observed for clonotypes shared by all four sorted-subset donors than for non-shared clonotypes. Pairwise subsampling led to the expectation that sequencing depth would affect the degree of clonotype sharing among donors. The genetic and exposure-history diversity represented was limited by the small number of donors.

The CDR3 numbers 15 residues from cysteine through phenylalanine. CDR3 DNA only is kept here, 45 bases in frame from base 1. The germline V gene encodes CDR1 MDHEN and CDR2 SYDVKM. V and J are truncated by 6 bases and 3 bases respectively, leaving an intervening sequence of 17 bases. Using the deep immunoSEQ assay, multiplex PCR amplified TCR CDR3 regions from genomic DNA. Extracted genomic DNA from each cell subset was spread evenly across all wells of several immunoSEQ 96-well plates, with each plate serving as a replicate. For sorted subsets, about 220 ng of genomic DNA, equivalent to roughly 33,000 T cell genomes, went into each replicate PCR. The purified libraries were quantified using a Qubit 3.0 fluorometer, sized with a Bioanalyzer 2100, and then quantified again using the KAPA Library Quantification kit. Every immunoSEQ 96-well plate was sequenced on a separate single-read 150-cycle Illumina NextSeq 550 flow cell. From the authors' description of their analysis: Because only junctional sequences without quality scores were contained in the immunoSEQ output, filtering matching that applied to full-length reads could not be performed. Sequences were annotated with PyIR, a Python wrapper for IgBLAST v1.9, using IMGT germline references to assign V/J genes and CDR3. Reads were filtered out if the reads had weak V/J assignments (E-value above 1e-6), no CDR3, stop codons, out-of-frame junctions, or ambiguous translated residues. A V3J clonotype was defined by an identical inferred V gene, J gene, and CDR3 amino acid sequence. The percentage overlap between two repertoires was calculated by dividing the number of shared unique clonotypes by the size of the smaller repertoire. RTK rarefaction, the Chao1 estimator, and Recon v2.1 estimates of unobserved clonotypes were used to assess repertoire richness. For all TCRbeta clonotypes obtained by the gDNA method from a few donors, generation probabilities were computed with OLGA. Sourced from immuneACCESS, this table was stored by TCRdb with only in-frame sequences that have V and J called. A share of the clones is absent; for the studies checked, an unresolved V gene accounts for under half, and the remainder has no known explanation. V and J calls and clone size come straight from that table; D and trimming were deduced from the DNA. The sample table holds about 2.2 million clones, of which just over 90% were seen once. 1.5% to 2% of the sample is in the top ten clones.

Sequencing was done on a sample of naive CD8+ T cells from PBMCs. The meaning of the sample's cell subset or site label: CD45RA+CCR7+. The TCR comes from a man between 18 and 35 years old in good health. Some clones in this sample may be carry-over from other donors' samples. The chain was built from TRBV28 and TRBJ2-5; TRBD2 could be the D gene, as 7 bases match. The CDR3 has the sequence CASSLTKGGEETQYF. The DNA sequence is TGTGCCAGCAGCTTAACGAAAGGGGGGGAAGAGACCCAGTACTTC.